Below, 8 T cell receptor beta chains from the same sample are listed, as sequenced in a study of cytomegalovirus exposure and HLA in healthy donors. It was with 60 Vbeta and 13 Jbeta primers that the PCR ran. Assay used: immunoSEQ multiplex PCR; TCRdb lists only in-frame clones, some missing. The table records more than 100,000 clones, around 65% of them present only once. The sequenced sample was PBMCs. The receptors come from a woman in her forties or fifties in good health and CMV-seronegative.

The rearrangement uses TRBV27 and TRBJ1-5; the match to TRBD1 covers 9 bases. The CDR3 totals 14 residues. In germline, CDR1 is MNHEY, CDR2 SMNVEV (reference sequence). V was pared by 5 bases and J by 4 bases, with 3 bases of the junction left unmatched. The CDR3 loop reads CASSQDRGNQPQHF. CDR3 nucleotide sequence: TGTGCCAGCAGTCAGGACAGGGGTAATCAGCCCCAGCATTTT.

The chain has TRBV9 and TRBJ2-3; D perhaps matches TRBD2 (6 bases). V shed 0 bases and J shed 2 bases, with 10 bases lying between them. The CDR3 is 15 amino acids. Germline CDR1 SGDLS, CDR2 YYNGEE. In DNA form, the CDR3 reads TGTGCCAGCAGCGTAGATTGGGGGGACACAGATACGCAGTATTTT. Amino acid sequence: CASSVDWGDTDTQYF.

This clone was picked up a small number of times. The gene calls are TRBV7-8 and TRBJ2-1, with 12 bases fitting TRBD1. Germline V gene sequence: CDR1 SGHVS, CDR2 FQNEAQ. The CDR3 loop spans 17 amino acids. V dropped 1 base and J dropped 9; count of bases not matched to a gene: 10. The CDR3 DNA sequence: TGTGCCAGCAGCTTAGTCCCCGGGACAGGGGGCTTACTTGAGCAGTTCTTC. Translated, it gives CASSLVPGTGGLLEQFF.

This clone has a single count. The CDR3 protein is CASTRDRDKRNTIYF. As DNA, the CDR3 is TGTGCCAGCACCCGGGACCGGGACAAACGAAACACCATATATTTT. The J gene is TRBJ1-3, the V gene TRBV7-9, with TRBD1 as a possible D gene (6 bases). With 7 bases removed from V and 5 bases from J, the gap between germline ends came to 18 bases. The CDR3 runs 15 residues. Germline loops: CDR1 SEHNR, CDR2 FQNEAQ (reference sequence).

The gene calls are TRBV18 and TRBJ2-3; 8 bases are a match to TRBD2. Germline trimming cut 5 bases from V and 4 bases from J; bases unmatched to any gene: 17. The CDR3 is 18 residues long. Germline V gives CDR1 KGHSH, CDR2 LQKENI. The CDR3 sequence is CASSASASIAGSADTQYF. As DNA, the CDR3 is TGTGCCAGCTCAGCTTCGGCAAGCATAGCGGGATCAGCAGATACGCAGTATTTT.

The V gene is TRBV28, the J gene TRBJ2-7; 9 bases align to TRBD1. Trimming took 2 bases from V and 4 from J; bases not matched to a gene: 12. Germline V gene data show CDR1 as MDHEN and CDR2 as SYDVKM. The length of the CDR3 is 17 residues. The CDR3 coding sequence is TGTGCCAGCAGTTTAGCCATAAAGGGACAGGGTAGGTACGAGCAGTACTTC. The encoded protein is CASSLAIKGQGRYEQYF.

V usage is TRBV6-6 and J usage is TRBJ2-7; 8 bases are shared with TRBD2. This CDR3 is 14 amino acids long. The germline gives CDR1 MNHNY, CDR2 SVGAGI (reference sequence). Trimming took 6 bases from V and 3 from J; bases not matched to a gene: 7. CDR3 nucleotides: TGTGCCAGCAGAATGTCGGGGGGGTACTACGAGCAGTACTTC. Residues: CASRMSGGYYEQYF.

This clone was seen only a few times. This sequence joins TRBV2 and TRBJ2-7, with 12 bases identical to TRBD2. Germline trimming cut 6 bases from V and 0 bases from J; bases unmatched to any gene: 0. CDR3 length: 14 amino acids. Germline values: CDR1 SNHLY, CDR2 FYNNEI. CDR3 residues: CASRLAGGSYEQYF. In nucleotides, the CDR3 is TGTGCCAGCAGACTAGCGGGGGGCTCCTACGAGCAGTACTTC.